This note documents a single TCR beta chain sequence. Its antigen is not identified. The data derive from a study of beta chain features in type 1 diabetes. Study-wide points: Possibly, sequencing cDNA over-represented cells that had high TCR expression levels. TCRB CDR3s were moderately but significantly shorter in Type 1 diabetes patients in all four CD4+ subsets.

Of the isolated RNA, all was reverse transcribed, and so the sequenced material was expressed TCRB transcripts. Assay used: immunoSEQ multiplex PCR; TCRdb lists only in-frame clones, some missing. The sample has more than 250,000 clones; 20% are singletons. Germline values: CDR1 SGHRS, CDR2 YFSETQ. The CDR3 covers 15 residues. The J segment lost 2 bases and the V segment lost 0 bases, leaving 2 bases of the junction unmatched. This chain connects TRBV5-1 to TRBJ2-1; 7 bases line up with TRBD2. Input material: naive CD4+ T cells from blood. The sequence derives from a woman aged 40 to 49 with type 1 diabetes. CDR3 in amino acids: CASSLARGAYNEQFF. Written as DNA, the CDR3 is TGCGCCAGCAGCTTGGCTCGGGGGGCCTACAATGAGCAGTTCTTC.